A selection of T cell receptor beta chains follows, all from one sample in a study of cytomegalovirus exposure and HLA in healthy donors. TCRdb's copy holds only in-frame clones and misses some; the assay was immunoSEQ multiplex PCR. This table holds 76,000 or so clones, under 85% found once. The material sequenced was PBMCs. These receptors originate from a woman in her 40s in good health and CMV-seropositive. Each CDR3 is given with its conserved first and last residue. Fields, in order: clone size, D gene, J gene, V gene, CDR3 protein, CDR3 DNA. The D gene is left open where the match is weak. Clone size, where shown, is once, few, many, or a class for clones that have expanded.

clone size: -
D gene: -
J gene: TRBJ2-7
V gene: TRBV7-2
CDR3 protein: CASSYPPGEQYF
CDR3 DNA: TGTGCCAGCAGCTATCCCCCGGGCGAGCAGTACTTC

clone size: -
D gene: -
J gene: TRBJ1-6
V gene: TRBV4-3
CDR3 protein: CASSQDAGAGNSPLHF
CDR3 DNA: TGCGCCAGCAGCCAAGATGCGGGGGCCGGGAATTCACCCCTCCACTTT

clone size: -
D gene: TRBD1
J gene: TRBJ2-7
V gene: TRBV6-5
CDR3 protein: CASRTPGTGSYEQYF
CDR3 DNA: TGTGCCAGCAGAACCCCCGGGACAGGGTCCTACGAGCAGTACTTC

clone size: -
D gene: TRBD2
J gene: TRBJ2-7
V gene: TRBV6-6
CDR3 protein: CASSYSLAGETYEQYF
CDR3 DNA: TGTGCCAGCAGTTACTCTCTAGCGGGGGAAACCTACGAGCAGTACTTC

clone size: -
D gene: -
J gene: TRBJ1-5
V gene: TRBV5-1
CDR3 protein: CASSLDGVGQPQHF
CDR3 DNA: TGCGCCAGCAGCTTGGACGGAGTTGGTCAGCCCCAGCATTTT

clone size: -
D gene: TRBD1
J gene: TRBJ2-6
V gene: TRBV5-1
CDR3 protein: CASSAQGALSGANVLTF
CDR3 DNA: TGCGCCAGCAGCGCACAGGGGGCCCTCTCTGGGGCCAACGTCCTGACTTTC

clone size: medium-sized
D gene: -
J gene: TRBJ1-1
V gene: TRBV30
CDR3 protein: CAWYTNTEAFF
CDR3 DNA: TGTGCCTGGTACACCAACACTGAAGCTTTCTTT

clone size: few
D gene: TRBD2
J gene: TRBJ2-7
V gene: TRBV7-2
CDR3 protein: CASRGGTSGSYEQYF
CDR3 DNA: TGTGCCAGCAGAGGAGGGACTAGCGGGAGCTACGAGCAGTACTTC

clone size: -
D gene: -
J gene: TRBJ1-4
V gene: TRBV5-6
CDR3 protein: CASSFTGALREKLFF
CDR3 DNA: TGTGCCAGCAGCTTCACAGGCGCCCTTCGTGAAAAACTGTTTTTT

clone size: -
D gene: -
J gene: TRBJ1-6
V gene: TRBV9
CDR3 protein: CASSDLRLGDNSPLHF
CDR3 DNA: TGTGCCAGCAGCGATCTCAGATTAGGAGATAATTCACCCCTCCACTTT

clone size: once
D gene: -
J gene: TRBJ1-1
V gene: TRBV19
CDR3 protein: CASSLRGTRTFF
CDR3 DNA: TGTGCCAGTAGTCTACGCGGAACGAGAACTTTCTTT

clone size: -
D gene: TRBD1
J gene: TRBJ2-7
V gene: TRBV4-1
CDR3 protein: CASSQDYGTVPEQYF
CDR3 DNA: TGCGCCAGCAGCCAAGATTATGGGACAGTGCCCGAGCAGTACTTC

clone size: -
D gene: TRBD1
J gene: TRBJ1-1
V gene: TRBV28
CDR3 protein: CASTPGTGLVQGDSMNTEAFF
CDR3 DNA: TGTGCCAGCACCCCGGGGACAGGGTTAGTGCAAGGGGACAGCATGAACACTGAAGCTTTCTTT

clone size: -
D gene: -
J gene: TRBJ1-2
V gene: TRBV5-4
CDR3 protein: CASSLVFKGDYGYTF
CDR3 DNA: TGTGCCAGCAGCTTGGTTTTTAAGGGGGACTATGGCTACACCTTC

clone size: few
D gene: -
J gene: TRBJ2-7
V gene: TRBV7-8
CDR3 protein: CASSLGGGAYEQYF
CDR3 DNA: TGTGCCAGCAGCTTAGGAGGAGGAGCCTACGAGCAGTATTTC

clone size: few
D gene: TRBD2
J gene: TRBJ2-4
V gene: TRBV4-1
CDR3 protein: CASSQEAGTSGGAKNIQYF
CDR3 DNA: TGCGCCAGCAGCCAAGAAGCTGGGACTAGCGGGGGGGCCAAAAACATTCAGTACTTC

clone size: -
D gene: -
J gene: TRBJ1-2
V gene: TRBV23-1
CDR3 protein: CASSQSRLYGYTF
CDR3 DNA: TGCGCCAGCAGTCAATCGAGGCTTTATGGCTACACCTTC

clone size: -
D gene: TRBD2
J gene: TRBJ2-3
V gene: TRBV18
CDR3 protein: CASSPLAQREGLATQYF
CDR3 DNA: TGTGCCAGCTCACCACTTGCCCAGCGGGAGGGATTGGCTACGCAGTATTTT

clone size: -
D gene: -
J gene: TRBJ2-3
V gene: TRBV4-3
CDR3 protein: CASSLRVQDTQYF
CDR3 DNA: TGCGCCAGCAGCCTGAGGGTTCAAGATACGCAGTATTTT

clone size: -
D gene: -
J gene: TRBJ2-5
V gene: TRBV29-1
CDR3 protein: CSVEGGRAVIQETQYF
CDR3 DNA: TGCAGCGTTGAGGGGGGACGAGCGGTTATACAAGAGACCCAGTACTTC

clone size: -
D gene: TRBD2
J gene: TRBJ2-7
V gene: TRBV5-4
CDR3 protein: CASSLAGGLYEQYF
CDR3 DNA: TGTGCCAGCAGCCTAGCGGGAGGGCTTTACGAGCAGTACTTC

clone size: -
D gene: TRBD1
J gene: TRBJ1-4
V gene: TRBV7-2
CDR3 protein: CASSPQGAVREKLFF
CDR3 DNA: TGTGCCAGCAGCCCACAGGGGGCCGTACGGGAAAAACTGTTTTTT

clone size: -
D gene: TRBD1
J gene: TRBJ2-1
V gene: TRBV27
CDR3 protein: CASSSRDRGFNEQFF
CDR3 DNA: TGTGCCAGCAGTTCCCGGGACAGGGGGTTCAATGAGCAGTTCTTC

clone size: once
D gene: TRBD2
J gene: TRBJ2-7
V gene: TRBV7-9
CDR3 protein: CASSSGLATTYEQYF
CDR3 DNA: TGTGCCAGCAGTTCGGGACTAGCCACGACCTACGAGCAGTACTTC

clone size: -
D gene: TRBD2
J gene: TRBJ2-5
V gene: TRBV6-5
CDR3 protein: CASRAGGRETQYF
CDR3 DNA: TGTGCCAGCAGGGCGGGAGGTCGCGAGACCCAGTACTTC

clone size: -
D gene: -
J gene: TRBJ1-1
V gene: TRBV14
CDR3 protein: CASSQFEGFTEAFF
CDR3 DNA: TGTGCCAGCAGCCAATTCGAGGGATTCACTGAAGCTTTCTTT

clone size: few
D gene: TRBD2
J gene: TRBJ2-3
V gene: TRBV2
CDR3 protein: CASSLAGREDTQYF
CDR3 DNA: TGTGCCAGCAGTCTAGCGGGGAGGGAGGATACGCAGTATTTT

clone size: -
D gene: -
J gene: TRBJ1-5
V gene: TRBV5-8
CDR3 protein: CASSTGRRTSQPQHF
CDR3 DNA: TGTGCCAGCAGTACTGGGAGGCGGACAAGTCAGCCCCAGCATTTT

clone size: -
D gene: TRBD2
J gene: TRBJ2-7
V gene: TRBV7-2
CDR3 protein: CASSSRSGLAGGPYEQYF
CDR3 DNA: TGTGCCAGCAGCTCCCGTTCTGGGCTAGCGGGGGGGCCATACGAGCAGTACTTC

clone size: -
D gene: -
J gene: TRBJ2-2
V gene: TRBV4-3
CDR3 protein: CASSQDRVRQAMNTGELFF
CDR3 DNA: TGCGCCAGCAGCCAAGATAGGGTCCGACAGGCTATGAACACCGGGGAGCTGTTTTTT

clone size: -
D gene: TRBD2
J gene: TRBJ2-3
V gene: TRBV5-1
CDR3 protein: CASVGGDTDTQYF
CDR3 DNA: TGCGCCAGCGTCGGGGGGGACACAGATACGCAGTATTTT

clone size: -
D gene: TRBD2
J gene: TRBJ2-3
V gene: TRBV7-9
CDR3 protein: CASSLRPSGWTDTQYF
CDR3 DNA: TGTGCCAGCAGCTTAAGGCCTAGCGGGTGGACAGATACGCAGTATTTT

clone size: -
D gene: -
J gene: TRBJ2-7
V gene: TRBV18
CDR3 protein: CASSPGSYEQYF
CDR3 DNA: TGTGCCAGCTCCCCCGGGTCCTACGAGCAGTACTTC

clone size: -
D gene: TRBD2
J gene: TRBJ2-3
V gene: TRBV12-5
CDR3 protein: CASGLESGGRTTDTQYF
CDR3 DNA: TGTGCTAGTGGTTTGGAGAGCGGGGGGAGAACCACAGATACGCAGTATTTT

clone size: few
D gene: -
J gene: TRBJ2-4
V gene: TRBV27
CDR3 protein: CASTPGNIQYF
CDR3 DNA: TGTGCCAGCACCCCGGGGAACATTCAGTACTTC

clone size: -
D gene: TRBD2
J gene: TRBJ2-1
V gene: TRBV27
CDR3 protein: CASSSLTSGVYNEQFF
CDR3 DNA: TGTGCCAGCAGTTCCCTGACTAGCGGGGTTTACAATGAGCAGTTCTTC

clone size: once
D gene: TRBD2
J gene: TRBJ2-1
V gene: TRBV5-1
CDR3 protein: CASSSSGEGEQFF
CDR3 DNA: TGCGCCAGCAGCTCTAGCGGGGAGGGCGAGCAGTTCTTC

clone size: -
D gene: -
J gene: TRBJ2-5
V gene: TRBV6-1
CDR3 protein: CASRTRVQETQYF
CDR3 DNA: TGTGCCAGCAGGACCCGGGTCCAAGAGACCCAGTACTTC

clone size: -
D gene: -
J gene: TRBJ1-1
V gene: TRBV7-2
CDR3 protein: CASSLGPVNTEAFF
CDR3 DNA: TGTGCCAGCAGCTTAGGTCCAGTGAACACTGAAGCTTTCTTT

clone size: -
D gene: TRBD2
J gene: TRBJ2-7
V gene: TRBV9
CDR3 protein: CASSVGSGTLVGDEQYF
CDR3 DNA: TGTGCCAGCAGCGTTGGTAGCGGGACCCTCGTGGGGGACGAGCAGTACTTC

clone size: once
D gene: TRBD1
J gene: TRBJ2-3
V gene: TRBV7-2
CDR3 protein: CASSPGQLTDTQYF
CDR3 DNA: TGTGCCAGCAGCCCGGGACAGCTCACAGATACGCAGTATTTT

clone size: -
D gene: -
J gene: TRBJ1-5
V gene: TRBV6-5
CDR3 protein: CATGQGYQPQHF
CDR3 DNA: TGTGCCACCGGTCAGGGTTACCAGCCCCAGCATTTT

clone size: -
D gene: -
J gene: TRBJ1-1
V gene: TRBV27
CDR3 protein: CASSSGGSEAFF
CDR3 DNA: TGTGCCAGCAGTTCCGGAGGGAGTGAAGCTTTCTTT

clone size: -
D gene: TRBD2
J gene: TRBJ2-7
V gene: TRBV5-4
CDR3 protein: CASSAGLAGGPTYEQYF
CDR3 DNA: TGTGCCAGCAGCGCTGGACTAGCGGGGGGGCCAACCTACGAGCAGTACTTC

clone size: -
D gene: -
J gene: TRBJ1-4
V gene: TRBV7-6
CDR3 protein: CASSSQGYEKLFF
CDR3 DNA: TGTGCCAGCAGCTCCCAGGGTTATGAAAAACTGTTTTTT

clone size: -
D gene: -
J gene: TRBJ1-5
V gene: TRBV7-9
CDR3 protein: CASSLNSYQPQHF
CDR3 DNA: TGTGCCAGCAGCTTAAATAGTTATCAGCCCCAGCATTTT

clone size: -
D gene: TRBD1
J gene: TRBJ1-4
V gene: TRBV30
CDR3 protein: CAWSPTGQGEEKLFF
CDR3 DNA: TGTGCCTGGAGTCCTACCGGACAGGGTGAAGAAAAACTGTTTTTT

clone size: once
D gene: -
J gene: TRBJ1-2
V gene: TRBV28
CDR3 protein: CASSLGRENGYTF
CDR3 DNA: TGTGCCAGCAGTTTAGGCAGGGAAAATGGCTACACCTTC

clone size: many
D gene: -
J gene: TRBJ2-7
V gene: TRBV5-5
CDR3 protein: CASGTQTYEQYF
CDR3 DNA: TGTGCCAGCGGCACCCAGACCTACGAGCAGTACTTC

clone size: medium-sized
D gene: -
J gene: TRBJ2-6
V gene: TRBV6-1
CDR3 protein: CASSPVSGANVLTF
CDR3 DNA: TGTGCCAGCAGTCCAGTCTCTGGGGCCAACGTCCTGACTTTC